Included here is one TCR beta chain sequence, with context. Generated by immunoSEQ multiplex PCR, the TCRdb table keeps only in-frame clones and is missing some. The sample holds about 140,000 clones; about nine tenths are singletons and the top ten take about two fifths. The data were obtained in a study of blood T cell repertoires in COVID-19. About the research overall: The origin of the acute and convalescent COVID-19 samples was the United States, Italy and Spain.

Trimming stripped 3 bases from V and 9 bases from J, with 18 bases between. This CDR3 region has 13 residues. Germline V lookup: CDR1 GTSNPN, CDR2 SVGIG (reference sequence). The chain joins TRBV30 to TRBJ2-7; TRBD1 might be the D (5 bases). This TCR was sampled from a man in his forties or fifties who had recovered from COVID-19. The sequenced material came from peripheral blood. CDR3 loop: CAWRRKGVPGQYF. For the CDR3, the DNA is TGTGCCTGGAGGAGGAAAGGGGTCCCAGGGCAGTACTTC.